These 27 T cell receptor beta chains originate from one sample sequenced in a study of T cell responses to AZD1222 COVID-19 vaccine. Sequencing was performed with immunoSEQ multiplex PCR; in TCRdb, only in-frame clones are kept and a portion is missing. The repertoire holds roughly 140,000 clones, with 85% to 95% as singletons. The source was peripheral blood, collected after recovery from COVID-19. These receptors were taken from an adult who had recovered from COVID-19.

The chain is built from TRBV6-5 and TRBJ2-7, with D tentatively TRBD2 (6 bases). Trimming left V 8 bases short and J 5 bases short, with 19 bases between. The CDR3 extends over 14 amino acids. Germline V gene data show CDR1 as MNHEY and CDR2 as SVGAGI. The CDR3 DNA reads TGTGCCAGCTCCCCCGAGACTCCGGGAGACGAGCAGTACTTC. Its translation is CASSPETPGDEQYF.

The chain joins TRBV11-2 to TRBJ1-1, with D unclear. Germline V gene lookup returns CDR1 SGHAT and CDR2 FQNNGV. V was cut by 0 bases and J by 3 bases, with 5 bases left in between. The CDR3 is made up of 13 amino acids. The CDR3 spells CASSLDGDTEAFF. The CDR3 coding sequence is TGTGCCAGCAGCTTAGATGGTGACACTGAAGCTTTCTTT.

The chain combines TRBV10-1 with TRBJ2-7; D is possibly TRBD1 or TRBD2 (6 bases each). V dropped 2 bases and J dropped 3 bases, with 17 bases sitting between them. The CDR3 contains 16 residues. Germline assignment: CDR1 WNHNN and CDR2 SYGVQD (reference sequence). CDR3 amino acids: CASSERTPGGLYEQYF. The CDR3 region has the DNA TGCGCCAGCAGTGAGAGAACCCCCGGGGGCCTCTACGAGCAGTACTTC.

The chain uses TRBV5-5 and TRBJ1-4; D is undetermined. This CDR3 comprises 16 residues. V was shortened by 4 bases and J by 5 bases, with 18 bases between the two germline ends. Germline CDR1 SGHKS, CDR2 YYEKEE (reference sequence). The CDR3 nucleotides read TGTGCCAGCAGCATTGTAGGGATTTCTCAGAATGAAAAACTGTTTTTT. This encodes CASSIVGISQNEKLFF.

The rearrangement links TRBV10-3 to TRBJ2-7, with 7 bases that match TRBD2. Germline trimming cut 7 bases from V and 0 bases from J; bases unmatched to any gene: 15. Germline V gene data show CDR1 as ENHRY and CDR2 as SYGVKD. This CDR3 contains 17 residues. The CDR3 nucleotides read TGTGCCATCATGCCCTCAGGAAGCGGGGTGAGCTCCTACGAGCAGTACTTC. Amino acids: CAIMPSGSGVSSYEQYF.

The rearrangement uses TRBV12-3 or TRBV12-4 and TRBJ1-2, with 7 bases lining up with TRBD1. The junction had 7 bases not matched to a gene; V was cut back by 6 bases and J by 6 bases. The CDR3 consists of 13 residues. The CDR3 loop reads CASSPDRDHGYTF. The DNA for the CDR3 is TGTGCCAGCAGCCCTGACAGGGATCATGGCTACACCTTC.

The chain couples TRBV10-2 to TRBJ2-3; 9 bases are a match to TRBD2. V gave up 11 bases and J gave up 5 bases; unmatched junction bases: 8. The CDR3 has 13 amino acids. In germline, CDR1 is WSHSY, CDR2 SAAADI. The CDR3 spells CAAGGSSVDTQYF. In DNA form, the CDR3 reads TGCGCCGCGGGGGGGTCTTCGGTAGATACGCAGTATTTT.

The rearrangement links TRBV21-1 to TRBJ2-7. TRBV21-1 represents a pseudogene. The CDR3 runs to 12 residues. CDR3 DNA sequence: TGTGCCAGCAGTCCTCTCACCTACGAGCAGTACTTC. Amino acid sequence: CASSPLTYEQYF.

This clone was counted once. CDR3 amino acids: CAAARVGANEQFF. The CDR3 DNA sequence: TGCGCCGCGGCCCGGGTAGGGGCCAATGAGCAGTTCTTC. This chain uses TRBV4-1 with TRBJ2-1; a weak D match, TRBD1 (5 bases). V was pared by 11 bases and J by 6 bases, with 17 bases between. This CDR3 has 13 residues. The germline gives CDR1 MGHRA, CDR2 YSYEKL.

V is TRBV29-1 and J is TRBJ2-1, with D perhaps being TRBD1 or TRBD2 (5 bases each). The CDR3 is 14 amino acids. Germline CDR1 is SQVTM and CDR2 is ANQGSEA. The V end lost 3 bases, the J end lost 5 bases, and 14 bases lay between the germline ends. CDR3: CSVEGTGTHNEQFF. CDR3 bases: TGCAGCGTTGAGGGGACCGGGACGCACAATGAGCAGTTCTTC.

This chain connects TRBV7-3 to TRBJ2-6, with D possibly TRBD1 on 6 matching bases. Trimming took off 5 bases at V and 0 bases at J, with 17 bases between the two ends. The germline CDR1 and CDR2 sequences are SGHTA and FQGTGA. This CDR3 spans 18 amino acids. The CDR3 nucleotides are TGTGCCAGCAGCCCCTACAGGGAAAGTACCTCTGGGGCCAACGTCCTGACTTTC. Translation: CASSPYRESTSGANVLTF.

The V call is TRBV6-5, the J call TRBJ1-1; 7 nucleotides line up with TRBD1. Germline V lookup: CDR1 MNHEY, CDR2 SVGAGI. The CDR3 extends over 16 amino acids. J was trimmed by 4 bases and V by 0 bases; bases with no gene match: 8. CDR3 residues: CASSYSGGGGVTEAFF. The CDR3 DNA reads TGTGCCAGCAGTTACTCGGGTGGAGGGGGCGTCACTGAAGCTTTCTTT.

The chain carries TRBV28 and TRBJ1-2; D is unresolved. Germline V gene sequence: CDR1 MDHEN, CDR2 SYDVKM. This CDR3 has 15 residues. V was clipped by 3 bases and J by 0 bases, with 11 bases between them. For the CDR3, the DNA is TGTGCCAGCAGTTTTGCCGGCCGAGCTAACTATGGCTACACCTTC. Amino acid sequence: CASSFAGRANYGYTF.

The gene calls are TRBV7-9 and TRBJ2-3; D unresolved. Germline V lookup: CDR1 SEHNR, CDR2 FQNEAQ (reference sequence). This CDR3 contains 16 residues. Trimming stripped 1 base from V and 0 bases from J, with 11 bases between. The CDR3, as DNA: TGTGCCAGCAGCTTAGTTGCGGCTCCTAGCACAGATACGCAGTATTTT. Protein: CASSLVAAPSTDTQYF.

The chain uses TRBV9 and TRBJ2-7, with TRBD2 matching 9 bases. The V gene end was trimmed by 4 bases and the J gene end by 5 bases; junction bases not matched to a gene: 13. The CDR3 is 16 residues long. Germline CDR1 and CDR2: SGDLS and YYNGEE. This CDR3 reads CASSINLSGRINEQYF. CDR3 DNA sequence: TGTGCCAGCAGCATAAATCTAAGCGGGAGGATAAACGAGCAGTACTTC. Based on the CDR3 plus reference TRBV9 and TRBJ2-7, the full variable domain is DSGVTQTPKHLITATGQRVTLRCSPRSGDLSVYWYQQSLDQGLQFLIQYYNGEERAKGNILERFSAQQFPDLHSELNLSSLELGDSALYFCASSINLSGRINEQYFGPGTRLTVT.

The rearrangement joins TRBV5-5 to TRBJ2-2; TRBD2 aligns across 7 bases. The CDR3 covers 15 residues. CDR1 is SGHKS and CDR2 is YYEKEE in the germline V gene (reference sequence). With 1 base clipped from V and 3 bases from J, the junction kept 3 bases outside the gene matches. For the CDR3, the DNA is TGTGCCAGCAGCTTGCTAGCGGAGCACACCGGGGAGCTGTTTTTT. Protein sequence: CASSLLAEHTGELFF. The full variable domain, in which reference TRBV5-5 and TRBJ2-2 provide the parts outside the CDR3, is DAGVTQSPTHLIKTRGQQVTLRCSPISGHKSVSWYQQVLGQGPQFIFQYYEKEERGRGNFPDRFSARQFPNYSSELNVNALLLGDSALYLCASSLLAEHTGELFFGEGSRLTVL.

Worth noting for this clone: The sample holds other DNA sequences that translate to the same CDR3. V and J are TRBV30 and TRBJ1-1; D call uncertain. This CDR3 has 11 residues. Germline V CDR1 and CDR2: GTSNPN, SVGIG (reference sequence). The V end was cut by 3 bases, the J end by 2 bases, with 4 bases between. The DNA of the CDR3 is TGTGCCTGGAGCGTTAACACTGAAGCTTTCTTT. Amino acids: CAWSVNTEAFF. Filled out from reference TRBV30 and TRBJ1-1, the complete variable domain reads SQTIHQWPATLVQPVGSPLSLECTVEGTSNPNLYWYRQAAGRGLQLLFYSVGIGQISSEVPQNLSASRPQDRQFILSSKKLLLSDSGFYLCAWSVNTEAFFGQGTRLTVV.

The genes are TRBV7-2 and TRBJ2-1; D ambiguous. V was pared by 1 base and J by 3 bases, with 13 bases between. Germline CDR1 and CDR2: SGHTA and FQGNSA. The CDR3 contains 16 residues. CDR3 protein: CASSLGAARVYNEQFF. Here the CDR3 DNA reads TGTGCCAGCAGCTTAGGCGCGGCCCGGGTCTACAATGAGCAGTTCTTC.

The CDR3 is CASSFGTTGNTIYF. In DNA, the CDR3 is TGTGCCAGCAGCTTTGGGACAACGGGAAACACCATATATTTT. The chain is built from TRBV5-5 and TRBJ1-3; D is perhaps TRBD1 (6 bases). CDR1 is SGHKS and CDR2 is YYEKEE in the germline V gene (reference sequence). CDR3 size: 14 residues. V shed 2 bases and J shed 4 bases, with 10 bases lying between them.

The rearrangement links TRBV5-1 to TRBJ1-6; TRBD1 aligns across 7 bases. This CDR3 contains 15 residues. J was trimmed by 9 bases and V by 0 bases; bases with no gene match: 6. CDR1 is SGHRS and CDR2 is YFSETQ in the germline V gene. The DNA of the CDR3 is TGCGCCAGCAGCTTGGAAACAGGGGAGACTTCACCCCTCCACTTT. As protein: CASSLETGETSPLHF.

The V gene is TRBV27, the J gene TRBJ1-2; D gene ambiguous. The CDR3 runs to 13 residues. Germline V lookup: CDR1 MNHEY, CDR2 SMNVEV (reference sequence). V dropped 0 bases and J dropped 8 bases, with 10 bases sitting between them. The CDR3 DNA reads TGTGCCAGCAGTTTATCGAGGGCCGAGGGCTACACCTTC. This sequence encodes CASSLSRAEGYTF.

The V call is TRBV5-1, the J call TRBJ2-1, with 9 bases matching TRBD1. The V gene end was trimmed by 4 bases and the J gene end by 4 bases; junction bases not matched to a gene: 6. This CDR3 region has 15 residues. Germline values: CDR1 SGHRS, CDR2 YFSETQ. DNA of the CDR3: TGCGCCAGCAGCCCCGGGACAGGGTTATACAATGAGCAGTTCTTC. Its protein product is CASSPGTGLYNEQFF.

The rearrangement joins TRBV6-5 to TRBJ2-1; D is undetermined. The CDR3 length is 13 residues. Trimming shortened V by 2 bases and J by 10 bases, and 12 bases separated the two germline ends. Germline CDR1 and CDR2: MNHEY and SVGAGI. CDR3 amino acids: CASSYGSSSEQFF. In nucleotides, the CDR3 is TGTGCCAGCAGTTACGGGTCGAGCTCGGAGCAGTTCTTC.

The gene calls are TRBV5-6 and TRBJ2-1; 8 bases are shared with TRBD2. The junction had 6 bases not matched to a gene; V was cut back by 0 bases and J by 7 bases. CDR1 and CDR2 from the germline V gene are SGHDT and YYEEEE. CDR3 length equals 15 residues. This CDR3 reads CASSLGPRGGNEQFF. CDR3 nucleotide sequence: TGTGCCAGCAGCTTGGGCCCCCGGGGGGGAAATGAGCAGTTCTTC.

The chain combines TRBV7-9 with TRBJ2-1; the D is unclear. The CDR3 is made up of 13 amino acids. Trimming stripped 5 bases from V and 9 bases from J, with 14 bases between. From germline, CDR1 is SEHNR and CDR2 FQNEAQ (reference sequence). The CDR3 reads CASSLQWGGEQFF. As DNA, the CDR3 is TGTGCCAGCAGCCTCCAGTGGGGTGGTGAGCAGTTCTTC.

The chain combines TRBV11-3 with TRBJ1-4; no firm D call. The CDR3 covers 15 residues. Trimming left V 5 bases short and J 0 bases short, with 10 bases between. Per the germline V gene, CDR1 is SGHNT and CDR2 is YENEEA. The CDR3 is CASSPGLATNEKLFF. CDR3 DNA sequence: TGTGCCAGCAGCCCTGGACTCGCAACTAATGAAAAACTGTTTTTT.

This chain uses TRBV30 with TRBJ1-3; D remains ambiguous. This CDR3 is built from 13 residues. Trimming pared 4 bases from V and 5 bases from J, leaving 12 bases between. Germline-derived CDR1 and CDR2 are GTSNPN and SVGIG (reference sequence). The chain's CDR3 is CAWTGSERNTIYF. The CDR3 coding sequence is TGTGCCTGGACTGGTTCGGAGAGAAACACCATATATTTT.